This TCR beta chain was identified during a study of blood T cell repertoires in COVID-19. Study background: Whether acute or convalescent, the COVID-19 samples came from the United States, Italy and Spain. Sources were T cells, B-cell-depleted T cells, or PBMCs; the material itself was cDNA or gDNA.

The authors' processing: It was from reference gene primer amplification that nucleated cell counts were estimated. The assay was immunoSEQ multiplex PCR, and TCRdb's table has in-frame clones only and misses some. V, J and clone size are taken as reported in that table, and D and trimming were inferred from the DNA itself. The table records about 280,000 clones, around nine tenths of them present only once. The sequenced sample consisted of peripheral blood. The clonotype was recovered from a woman aged 40 to 50 who had recovered from COVID-19.

DNA for the CDR3: TGTGCCAGTAGTATCCGAGCAAACCTTGATACGCAGTATTTT. Amino acids: CASSIRANLDTQYF. The chain combines TRBV19 with TRBJ2-3; D is undetermined. This CDR3 is 14 amino acids long. Germline V gene lookup returns CDR1 LNHDA and CDR2 SQIVND (reference sequence). V was trimmed by 3 bases and J by 6 bases, leaving 13 bases between them.